This T cell receptor beta chain was sequenced in a study of blood T cells in healthy people across ages (dated by TCRdb to the mid-2010s). Background on the whole study: In model experiments, template switching captured roughly one uniquely barcoded TCR beta cDNA molecule for every two T cells. To track age-related changes in TCR beta repertoire diversity, the study relied on deep sequencing normalized with unique cDNA molecular identifiers. Donors were grouped into four age groups: young (average roughly 17 years), middle-aged (about 40), aged (roughly 62) and long-lived (about 89). To avoid experimental bias, donors of different ages were randomly spread across the sequencing lanes. Using the same blood draw, the study looked at two additional independent replicas of 1 million unique cDNA reads for two donors, one aged 18 to 30 and the other aged 80 or older.

The library relied on 5' RACE. The sequencing machine was an Illumina HiSeq 2500. The second PCR ran for roughly 7 to 12 cycles and used a J-beta primer mix along with a sample-barcoded 5' primer. A template-switch 5' adaptor carrying 12 random nucleotides introduced a unique molecular identifier onto each TCR beta cDNA molecule. Each sample yielded at least 3 million CDR3-containing paired-end reads. First-strand cDNA was synthesized from all RNA with the Mint cDNA synthesis kit, primed by a TRBC-specific oligonucleotide. All cDNA was treated with uracil-DNA glycosylase and then went through a first 18-cycle PCR with the universal primers M1SS and BC2_uni_R. The paper's processing steps were these. Each sample was normalized by randomly selecting 1 million high-quality reads, each carrying a distinct molecular identifier. Instead of being binned into consensus sequences, reads with shared molecular identifiers were discarded. MiTCR, with a Q25 quality threshold and the strictest error-elimination algorithm, was used for CDR3 identification, clonotype clustering and error correction. Lower-bound total TCR beta diversity was estimated with a nonparametric unseen species model using Euler transformation. In TCRdb, the public reads were trimmed at Q25 with fastp and aligned with MiXCR, with productive beta chains retained. Rows with one shared CDR3 protein collapse into an entry with the most common genes and DNA. TCRdb's processing, not the authors', yielded these V and J calls. The sample table records 1 million to 1.2 million distinct CDR3 sequences; roughly two fifths of these occur just once. Together, the top ten hold over 10% of the sample.

Study-wide findings and limitations: Total diversity estimates from one million sequenced T cells were considered lower bounds and underestimates. Because the CMV infection status of the donors was unknown, age-related changes in expanded clonotypes may potentially have been confounded. Conclusive comparison of naive and antigen-experienced compartments was prevented by the profiling of bulk unsorted PBMCs. Compared with the aged group, more naive CD4+ T cells, fewer expanded clones and increased TCR diversity were shown by the long-lived group, suggesting age selection. Observed TCR beta diversity correlated strongly with the percentage of naive T cells measured by flow cytometry. As age increased, observed TCR beta diversity per million T cells dropped in a roughly linear way, and a significant reduction was already evident by age roughly 40.

V loses 6 bases of germline sequence and J loses 8 bases, and the interval between the two ends is 12 bases. From the germline V gene, CDR1 is SGHTA and CDR2 is FQGNSA. The CDR3 has 12 amino acids, counting the end cysteine and phenylalanine. The only DNA kept is the CDR3, 36 bases in frame from the first base. This clonotype was recorded at least ten times. Which antigen it targets is not known. No much larger clone is present one base from it, and per-base qualities are unavailable. Donors were about 36 systemically healthy Caucasian individuals from Russia aged about 6 to 100 years. Each donor gave about 9.8 milliliters of peripheral blood, drawn into EDTA-treated Vacutainer tubes. Ficoll-Paque density-gradient centrifugation was used to isolate PBMCs, with at least 6 million per sample. Total RNA, at least 6 micrograms per sample, was extracted from PBMCs with Trizol reagent. For every donor, flow cytometry on a PBMC aliquot measured the percentage of naive CD45RAhigh/CD27high T cells.

This sequence was found in a man between 18 and 35 years old in good health. The sample taken for sequencing was blood. The rearrangement combines TRBV7-2 with TRBJ2-3; the D gene is tentatively TRBD1 or TRBD2, each matching 5 bases. The DNA sequence is TGTGCCAGCAGGGGGGTTGTGAGTACGCAGTATTTT. Its translation is CASRGVVSTQYF. The CDR3, completed at both ends by the reference TRBV7-2 and TRBJ2-3 genes, gives the full variable domain GAGVSQSPSNKVTEKGKDVELRCDPISGHTALYWYRQSLGQGLEFLIYFQGNSAPDKSGLPSDRFSAERTGGSVSTLTIQRTQQEDSAVYLCASRGVVSTQYFGPGTRLTVL.